Below are 31 T cell receptor beta chains sequenced from a single sample in a study of post-analysis software for immune sequencing data. These receptors are not linked to any known antigen. Findings and limits, study-wide: TRBV5-6, TRBV5-1 and TRBV20-1 were among a few TRBV segments more frequent in patients than controls.

Unique-molecular-identifier-tagged TCR beta cDNA libraries were used. TCRdb ran MiXCR on the PCR reads and lists one entry per CDR3 protein. Of hundreds of thousands of distinct CDR3 sequences listed, about 32% are singletons. The sample comprised blood. The receptor source for this set is a girl aged 5-17 years with multiple sclerosis.

V is TRBV5-1 and J is TRBJ1-2; tentative D call: TRBD1 (6 bases). V was clipped by 7 bases and J by 4 bases, with 20 bases between them. This CDR3 comprises 15 residues. Germline V gene lookup returns CDR1 SGHRS and CDR2 YFSETQ. CDR3 in amino acids: CASQGWTADPYGYTF. The DNA for the CDR3 is TGCGCCAGCCAAGGGTGGACAGCGGATCCCTATGGCTACACCTTC. Looking up the rest from reference TRBV5-1 and TRBJ1-2 gives the full variable domain: KAGVTQTPRYLIKTRGQQVTLSCSPISGHRSVSWYQQTPGQGLQFLFEYFSETQRNKGNFPGRFSGRQFSNSRSEMNVSTLELGDSALYLCASQGWTADPYGYTFGSGTRLTVV.

The chain joins TRBV6-6 to TRBJ2-7; D possibly corresponds to TRBD2 (5 bases). Germline-derived CDR1 and CDR2 are MNHNY and SVGAGI (reference sequence). This CDR3 is built from 13 residues. Deletions cut 5 bases from V and 6 bases from J, with 14 bases between. CDR3: CASSPLQSGEQYF. CDR3 DNA: TGTGCCAGCAGTCCCCTACAGAGCGGCGAGCAGTACTTC.

This clonotype was detected a few times. This chain joins TRBV28 and TRBJ2-7; TRBD2 might be the D (5 bases). This CDR3 has 12 residues. V was shortened by 7 bases and J by 4 bases, with 11 bases between the two germline ends. CDR1 MDHEN and CDR2 SYDVKM come from the germline V gene. The CDR3 here is CASTAGVYEQYF. CDR3 nucleotide sequence: TGTGCCAGCACCGCCGGGGTATACGAGCAGTACTTC.

As concerns this clonotype: A much bigger clone sits one base away, suggesting this may be a read error. The chain has TRBV7-2 and TRBJ2-5; the D call may be TRBD1 or TRBD2 (5 bases each). This CDR3 is 14 amino acids long. CDR1 and CDR2 from the germline V gene are SGHTA and FQGNSA. CDR3: CASSPGTSQEAQYF. For the CDR3, the DNA is TGTGCCAGCAGCCCCGGGACGAGCCAAGAGGCCCAGTACTTC.

This clonotype was seen ten or more times. The J gene is TRBJ1-2, the V gene TRBV29-1, with D perhaps matching TRBD1 (5 bases). The germline V gene has CDR1 SQVTM and CDR2 ANQGSEA. This CDR3 has 14 residues. Trimming removed 6 bases at V and 6 bases at J, with 20 bases between. The CDR3 bases are TGCAGCGTCATCGGATCGGAGCAGGGTGATGGCTACACCTTC. This sequence encodes CSVIGSEQGDGYTF.

There are a few counts of this clonotype. This chain links TRBV7-8 with TRBJ1-1; D is perhaps TRBD1 (6 bases). Trimming left V 2 bases short and J 7 bases short, with 14 bases between. The CDR3 runs to 14 residues. CDR1 is SGHVS and CDR2 is FQNEAQ in the germline V gene. The CDR3: CASSLTTRGGEAFF. CDR3 nucleotide sequence: TGTGCCAGCAGCTTAACTACTAGGGGGGGTGAAGCTTTCTTT.

The rearrangement uses TRBV6-6 and TRBJ2-5, with 10 bases identical to TRBD2. V lost 4 bases to trimming and J lost 3 bases; unmatched junction nucleotides: 8. The CDR3 covers 16 residues. From germline, CDR1 is MNHNY and CDR2 SVGAGI (reference sequence). DNA for the CDR3: TGTGCCAGCAGTTCGCTAGCGGGGGTACCAGAAGAGACCCAGTACTTC. Amino acids: CASSSLAGVPEETQYF.

This clonotype appeared a few times. V and J are TRBV10-2 and TRBJ1-2; D is perhaps TRBD1 (6 bases). Per the germline V gene, CDR1 is WSHSY and CDR2 is SAAADI. V lost 2 bases to trimming and J lost 8 bases, with 9 bases between them. This CDR3 has 12 amino acids. The CDR3 is CASSERGGGYTF. CDR3 DNA: TGCGCCAGCAGTGAGAGAGGGGGAGGCTACACCTTC.

The rearrangement joins TRBV27 to TRBJ2-5; D remains ambiguous. Germline V gene sequence: CDR1 MNHEY, CDR2 SMNVEV (reference sequence). This CDR3 has 12 amino acids. The V gene lost 7 bases and the J gene lost 1 base, with 7 bases spanning the gap. The CDR3 protein is CASIGAQETQYF. In DNA form, the CDR3 reads TGTGCCAGCATTGGCGCCCAAGAGACCCAGTACTTC.

The chain joins TRBV3-1 to TRBJ1-2; TRBD1 matches 7 bases. The CDR3 is 16 residues long. Germline V lookup: CDR1 LGHDT, CDR2 YNNKEL (reference sequence). The junction had 9 bases not matched to a gene; V was cut back by 1 base and J by 4 bases. CDR3 sequence: CASSQGGGQTLYGYTF. CDR3 DNA sequence: TGTGCCAGCAGCCAAGGAGGGGGACAGACACTCTATGGCTACACCTTC.

For this clonotype: At one end the junction does not follow the germline gene, possibly because of a read error. The rearrangement uses TRBV24-1 and TRBJ2-1; TRBD2 might be the D (6 bases). Per the germline V gene, CDR1 is KGHDR and CDR2 is SFDVKD. The CDR3 totals 16 residues. The CDR3 protein is CVTSVEVAWAGNEQFF. The CDR3, as DNA: TGTGTCACCAGTGTCGAGGTGGCGTGGGCGGGGAATGAGCAGTTCTTC.

The V call is TRBV7-2, the J call TRBJ2-7; 9 bases map to TRBD2. The J segment lost 2 bases and the V segment lost 2 bases, leaving 7 bases of the junction unmatched. Germline values: CDR1 SGHTA, CDR2 FQGNSA. The CDR3 is made up of 16 amino acids. DNA for the CDR3: TGTGCCAGCAGCTTATTTGGGTTAGCGGGAGCCTACGAGCAGTACTTC. Translated, it gives CASSLFGLAGAYEQYF.

This clonotype came up a few times. J is TRBJ2-7 and V is TRBV6-1; a weak D match, TRBD1 (5 bases). Germline CDR1 MNHNS, CDR2 SASEGT. Trimming stripped 2 bases from V and 3 bases from J, with 11 bases between. The CDR3 covers 14 residues. This chain's CDR3 is CASSELAGNYEQYF. For the CDR3, the DNA is TGTGCCAGCAGTGAACTGGCAGGGAACTACGAGCAGTACTTC.

The V call is TRBV20-1, the J call TRBJ2-1; D might be TRBD2 (5 bases). The CDR3 spans 10 residues. V was pared by 3 bases and J by 12 bases, with 9 bases between. The germline V gene encodes CDR1 DFQATT and CDR2 SNEGSKA (reference sequence). CDR3 amino acids: CSASTRGQFF. The DNA of the CDR3 is TGCAGTGCTAGTACCCGGGGGCAGTTCTTC.

The chain employs TRBV12-3 or TRBV12-4 and TRBJ2-1; tentative D call: TRBD1 (7 bases). V was shortened by 3 bases and J by 9 bases, with 27 bases between the two germline ends. The CDR3 runs 18 residues. The CDR3 region is CASSFFIFGGTEGSEQFF. The DNA for the CDR3 is TGTGCCAGCAGTTTCTTTATTTTTGGCGGGACAGAGGGTAGTGAGCAGTTCTTC.

This chain connects TRBV6-1 to TRBJ2-7, with D perhaps matching TRBD1 or TRBD2 (8 bases each). Near its end, the DNA agrees better with TRBJ2-5, so the J call may be wrong. The germline V gene has CDR1 MNHNS and CDR2 SASEGT. The CDR3 runs 16 residues. The CDR3 sequence is CASRPGGYRGVETQYF. The CDR3 DNA is TGTGCCAGCAGACCGGGAGGGTACAGGGGGGTAGAGACCCAGTACTTC.

This clonotype was detected only a few times. The CDR3, as DNA: TGCAGTGCTAGTGGGCCAGGGGCGGTCTCACCCCTCCACTTT. Its translation is CSASGPGAVSPLHF. V usage is TRBV20-1 and J usage is TRBJ1-6, with D possibly being TRBD1 (6 bases). V was shortened by 3 bases and J by 10 bases, with 16 bases between the two germline ends. The CDR3 is 14 residues long. The germline gives CDR1 DFQATT, CDR2 SNEGSKA (reference sequence).

This clonotype has just a few counts. The rearrangement links TRBV5-1 to TRBJ1-4; 8 bases match TRBD1. Trimming cost V 2 bases and J 6 bases; bases outside gene matches: 6. CDR1 SGHRS and CDR2 YFSETQ come from the germline V gene. This CDR3 contains 15 residues. The CDR3 DNA reads TGCGCCAGCAGCTTCAGGGGGCTTCTGGATGAAAAACTGTTTTTT. Residues: CASSFRGLLDEKLFF.

This clonotype was recorded many times. This CDR3 reads CASSYLGRGGADTQYF. The CDR3 nucleotides read TGTGCCAGCAGTTACCTGGGCAGGGGAGGGGCAGATACGCAGTATTTT. The J gene is TRBJ2-3, the V gene TRBV6-5; D is possibly TRBD2 (7 bases). CDR1 and CDR2 (germline): MNHEY, SVGAGI. The CDR3 sequence is 16 residues long. Trimming removed 2 bases at V and 4 bases at J, with 16 bases between.

This clonotype has more than one count but fewer than ten. This chain connects TRBV3-1 to TRBJ2-7; D is unresolved. The CDR3 has 13 residues. V was pared by 4 bases and J by 5 bases, with 12 bases between. The germline V gene encodes CDR1 LGHDT and CDR2 YNNKEL (reference sequence). CDR3 bases: TGTGCCAGCAGCCTGCGGATTGTCCACGAGCAGTACTTC. Amino acid sequence: CASSLRIVHEQYF.

Points on this clonotype: A much larger clone lies one base from this, so it may be a read error. V usage is TRBV5-6 and J usage is TRBJ2-1; 11 nucleotides line up with TRBD2. V was clipped by 6 bases and J by 8 bases; unmatched bases: 7. The CDR3 is made up of 14 amino acids. Germline V gene data show CDR1 as SGHDT and CDR2 as YYEEEE. The chain's CDR3 is CASTILAGEHEQFF. CDR3 sequence (DNA): TGTGCCAGCACCATACTAGCGGGAGAACATGAGCAGTTCTTC.

The V and J genes are TRBV5-1 and TRBJ2-3; 8 nucleotides line up with TRBD2. This CDR3 is 15 amino acids long. The V segment lost 1 base and the J segment 6 bases; nucleotides outside the gene matches: 7. Germline CDR1 is SGHRS and CDR2 is YFSETQ. The CDR3 coding sequence is TGCGCCAGCAGCTTGTGGAGCGGGGGAGCCGATACGCAGTATTTT. Translated: CASSLWSGGADTQYF.

This clonotype was recorded a few times. The chain has TRBV9 and TRBJ2-6, with no clear D. Trimming removed 4 bases at V and 4 bases at J, with 15 bases between. The CDR3 sequence is 16 residues long. Germline V gives CDR1 SGDLS, CDR2 YYNGEE. Written as DNA, the CDR3 is TGTGCCAGCAGCCCAAGAGGACGGGCCGGGGCCAACGTCCTGACTTTC. Translated, it gives CASSPRGRAGANVLTF.

Regarding this clonotype: The junction departs from germline at one end; a sequencing error may be responsible. This chain links TRBV7-9 with TRBJ1-6, with 9 nucleotides matching TRBD1. Germline loops: CDR1 SEHNR, CDR2 FQNEAQ (reference sequence). This CDR3 spans 16 amino acids. The CDR3 DNA reads as TGTGCCAGCAGTCCTAAGGACAGGGGAATGGATTCACCCCCCCACTTT. Protein sequence: CASSPKDRGMDSPPHF.

The rearrangement links TRBV2 to TRBJ2-2, with D possibly TRBD1 on 5 matching bases. The germline V gene encodes CDR1 SNHLY and CDR2 FYNNEI. The CDR3 totals 14 residues. V was pared by 7 bases and J by 6 bases, with 15 bases between. The CDR3 loop is CASTKDRSPGELFF. For the CDR3, the DNA is TGTGCCAGCACTAAAGACAGAAGCCCCGGGGAGCTGTTTTTT.

This clonotype has at least ten counts. This chain uses TRBV20-1 with TRBJ2-7; 10 nucleotides align to TRBD2. The CDR3 length is 15 residues. J lost 5 bases, V lost 3 bases, and 10 bases had no gene match. Per germline, CDR1 DFQATT and CDR2 SNEGSKA (reference sequence). CDR3 DNA sequence: TGCAGTGCTAGTCGACTAGCGGGCCCTACAAACGAGCAGTACTTC. It is translated as CSASRLAGPTNEQYF.

J is TRBJ2-1 and V is TRBV3-1, with a possible D match to TRBD2 (6 bases). This CDR3 comprises 17 residues. Germline CDR1 LGHDT, CDR2 YNNKEL (reference sequence). V lost 3 bases and J 1 base, leaving 16 bases between the germline ends. The CDR3, as DNA: TGTGCCAGCAGCCACCGGGACGCGGGACGGTCCTACAATGAGCAGTTCTTC. Its protein is CASSHRDAGRSYNEQFF.

V gene TRBV20-1 combines with J gene TRBJ1-4; possible D gene TRBD1, 5 bases. Germline V gene sequence: CDR1 DFQATT, CDR2 SNEGSKA (reference sequence). This CDR3 region has 12 residues. V lost 6 bases and J lost 8, with 13 bases in between. The chain's CDR3 is CSAKRGGEKLFF. The CDR3 bases are TGCAGTGCGAAGAGGGGAGGGGAAAAACTGTTTTTT.

This chain uses TRBV27 with TRBJ1-6; D gene unclear. V lost 6 bases to trimming and J lost 10 bases, with 19 bases between them. The CDR3 has 15 amino acids. Germline V gene data show CDR1 as MNHEY and CDR2 as SMNVEV (reference sequence). CDR3 coding DNA: TGTGCCAGCAGACGAGCAGCGCCCCTGTACTCACCCCTCCACTTT. Translated, it gives CASRRAAPLYSPLHF.

J is TRBJ1-2 and V is TRBV12-3 or TRBV12-4; D is unclear. Between the trimmed V and J ends, which lost 2 bases and 4 bases, there was a span of 11 bases. CDR3 length: 14 residues. The CDR3 sequence: CASSLTPGSYGYTF. As DNA, the CDR3 is TGTGCCAGCAGTTTAACCCCGGGCAGCTATGGCTACACCTTC.

This clonotype was found a few times. The rearrangement links TRBV28 to TRBJ2-7; D not resolved. CDR3 length: 12 amino acids. Trimming cost V 5 bases and J 4 bases, with 9 bases left between them. Germline lookup yields CDR1 MDHEN and CDR2 SYDVKM. The CDR3 spells CASSPQPYEQYF. CDR3 DNA sequence: TGTGCCAGCAGTCCCCAACCTTACGAGCAGTACTTC.